Presented here are 31 T cell receptor beta chains from one specimen sequenced in a study of OX40 agonist ivuxolimab in advanced cancers. Using immunoSEQ multiplex PCR, the repertoire was profiled, and TCRdb retains in-frame clones only, with some absent. The data hold about 58,000 clones, with around 83% observed a single time. The input for sequencing was CD4+ or CD8+ T cells sorted from blood, taken in a trial of the OX40 agonist ivuxolimab. The source is an adult with an advanced solid tumor such as melanoma, head and neck, liver or kidney cancer.

V gene TRBV15 combines with J gene TRBJ1-1; D gene ambiguous. Trimming cost V 0 bases and J 0 bases, with 5 bases left between them. CDR3 length: 14 residues. In germline, CDR1 is LNHNV, CDR2 YYDKDF (reference sequence). The DNA for the CDR3 is TGTGCCACCAGCAGAGACTGGATGAACACTGAAGCTTTCTTT. Amino acid sequence: CATSRDWMNTEAFF.

The chain uses TRBV7-3 and TRBJ2-1, with TRBD2 matching over 7 bases. The CDR3 is made up of 16 amino acids. Per germline, CDR1 SGHTA and CDR2 FQGTGA. V shed 1 base and J 7 bases; nucleotides not matched to a gene: 10. In DNA form, the CDR3 reads TGTGCCAGCAGCTTAAATGACCGACTAGCTTCGAATGAGCAGTTCTTC. Its protein is CASSLNDRLASNEQFF.

V gene TRBV5-1 combines with J gene TRBJ2-6; tentative D call: TRBD1 (6 bases). Germline CDR1 reads SGHRS; CDR2 reads YFSETQ. The CDR3 has 15 residues. The V end lost 4 bases, the J end lost 1 base, and 9 bases lay between the germline ends. This CDR3 reads CASSTTGSGANVLTF. The CDR3, as DNA: TGCGCCAGCAGCACTACAGGGTCTGGGGCCAACGTCCTGACTTTC.

V and J are TRBV7-9 and TRBJ2-3; 7 bases fit TRBD1. This CDR3 is built from 15 residues. V was pared by 5 bases and J by 6 bases, with 11 bases of the junction left unmatched. Germline lookup yields CDR1 SEHNR and CDR2 FQNEAQ (reference sequence). This CDR3 is CASSAFVTGLDTQYF. The CDR3 DNA reads TGTGCCAGCAGCGCCTTTGTGACAGGGCTTGATACGCAGTATTTT.

The chain recombines TRBV10-2 with TRBJ1-4; maybe TRBD1 (5 bases). In germline, CDR1 is WSHSY, CDR2 SAAADI. The V end was cut by 3 bases, the J end by 7 bases, with 21 bases between. The CDR3 runs 17 residues. The CDR3 region has the DNA TGCGCCAGCAGTGACCCAGAAGCGGCAGGGAAAGGTGAAAAACTGTTTTTT. Amino acids: CASSDPEAAGKGEKLFF.

In this sample, this clone turned up once. V gene TRBV11-3 combines with J gene TRBJ2-1, with 15 nucleotides matching TRBD2. V shed 5 bases and J 7 bases; nucleotides not matched to a gene: 6. Germline CDR1 is SGHNT and CDR2 is YENEEA. The CDR3 runs 16 residues. This CDR3 reads CASSPQGLAGGNEQFF. CDR3 nucleotides: TGTGCCAGCAGCCCCCAGGGACTAGCGGGGGGTAATGAGCAGTTCTTC.

The rearrangement links TRBV2 to TRBJ2-3, with TRBD2 as a possible D gene (7 bases). The CDR3 totals 11 residues. Per germline, CDR1 SNHLY and CDR2 FYNNEI. V was shortened by 8 bases and J by 6 bases, with 9 bases between the two germline ends. CDR3 sequence (DNA): TGTGCCAGCGGGAGGGGGGATACGCAGTATTTT. Translated, it gives CASGRGDTQYF.

This chain uses TRBV19 with TRBJ2-7; TRBD2 agrees at 10 bases. Trimming removed 4 bases from V and 3 bases from J; junction bases left unmatched: 6. CDR3 length equals 15 residues. Germline CDR1 reads LNHDA; CDR2 reads SQIVND (reference sequence). In DNA form, the CDR3 reads TGTGCCAGTAGTACACTAGCGGGACCTAACTACGAGCAGTACTTC. It codes for CASSTLAGPNYEQYF.

The chain is built from TRBV6-1 and TRBJ2-5; TRBD2 might be the D (5 bases). Germline V gives CDR1 MNHNS, CDR2 SASEGT. The CDR3 consists of 12 residues. CDR3 region: CATRDGFWTQYF. CDR3 bases: TGTGCAACTAGAGACGGGTTTTGGACCCAGTACTTC.

The V call is TRBV2, the J call TRBJ1-1; D not resolved. V lost 8 bases and J 5 bases, leaving 12 bases between the germline ends. The CDR3 totals 12 residues. Germline CDR1 is SNHLY and CDR2 is FYNNEI. CDR3 nucleotide sequence: TGTGCCAGCTCCCCCTTTTCGACTGAAGCTTTCTTT. As protein: CASSPFSTEAFF.

J is TRBJ2-1 and V is TRBV4-1, with D perhaps given as TRBD1 or TRBD2 (5 bases each). The germline V gene encodes CDR1 MGHRA and CDR2 YSYEKL. The CDR3 runs to 17 residues. Trimming took 2 bases from V and 4 from J, leaving 18 bases between them. The CDR3 DNA reads as TGCGCCAGCAGCCAAACCTTCGAGGGGCTAATTTACAATGAGCAGTTCTTC. As protein: CASSQTFEGLIYNEQFF.

The chain carries TRBV4-2 and TRBJ2-3; 7 nucleotides agree with TRBD2. Per germline, CDR1 LGHNA and CDR2 YNFKEQ. The V gene end was trimmed by 4 bases and the J gene end by 0 bases; junction bases not matched to a gene: 7. This CDR3 has 16 residues. CDR3 sequence: CASSPQAGPSTDTQYF. CDR3 coding DNA: TGTGCCAGCAGCCCCCAAGCGGGGCCTAGCACAGATACGCAGTATTTT.

The gene calls are TRBV9 and TRBJ2-1, with TRBD1 as a possible D gene (6 bases). The CDR3 consists of 12 residues. With 4 bases removed from V and 7 bases from J, the gap between germline ends came to 9 bases. Germline V gives CDR1 SGDLS, CDR2 YYNGEE. CDR3 DNA: TGTGCCAGCAGCTGGACAGTGAATGAGCAGTTCTTC. Protein: CASSWTVNEQFF.

This rearrangement joins TRBV27 to TRBJ2-2; 12 bases map to TRBD1. V was clipped by 7 bases and J by 6 bases; unmatched bases: 9. The CDR3 extends over 16 amino acids. Germline assignment: CDR1 MNHEY and CDR2 SMNVEV (reference sequence). The CDR3 DNA reads as TGTGCCAGCACCCCGGGGGACAGGGGGCTTTCCGGGGAGCTGTTTTTT. It specifies CASTPGDRGLSGELFF.

The chain joins TRBV7-9 to TRBJ2-3; D call uncertain. The ends were cut back, 4 bases at V and 1 base at J, with 9 bases in the middle. Germline V lookup: CDR1 SEHNR, CDR2 FQNEAQ (reference sequence). The CDR3 spans 14 residues. CDR3 nucleotides: TGTGCCAGCAGCTCCTCCGGGCGCACAGATACGCAGTATTTT. This sequence encodes CASSSSGRTDTQYF.

Judged by abundance, this clone is medium-sized. The genes are TRBV6-6 and TRBJ1-1; 7 bases match TRBD1. The ends lost 2 bases at V and 0 bases at J; junction bases unmatched: 6. Germline V gene sequence: CDR1 MNHNY, CDR2 SVGAGI (reference sequence). The CDR3 totals 16 residues. The CDR3 nucleotides are TGTGCCAGCAGTTACAGGGGGCTAAGGATGAACACTGAAGCTTTCTTT. The encoded protein is CASSYRGLRMNTEAFF.

The genes are TRBV19 and TRBJ1-4, with D unclear. CDR1 is LNHDA, CDR2 SQIVND, per germline (reference sequence). This CDR3 is 14 amino acids long. The V and J ends lost 1 base and 0 bases respectively, with 3 bases between them. The CDR3 coding sequence is TGTGCCAGTAGTATAGCCGCAACTAATGAAAAACTGTTTTTT. Its protein is CASSIAATNEKLFF.

The chain links TRBV7-2 to TRBJ1-2, with D unresolved. Trimming pared 1 base from V and 8 bases from J, leaving 14 bases between. Germline CDR1 and CDR2: SGHTA and FQGNSA. The CDR3 spans 14 residues. The CDR3 nucleotides read TGTGCCAGCAGCTTAGTTTTGAACCCGGACGGCTACACCTTC. Translated, it gives CASSLVLNPDGYTF.

This rearrangement joins TRBV5-1 to TRBJ2-1; the match to TRBD2 covers 11 bases. The germline CDR1 and CDR2 sequences are SGHRS and YFSETQ. The CDR3 is made up of 17 amino acids. The V segment lost 0 bases and the J segment 0 bases; nucleotides outside the gene matches: 2. The CDR3 coding sequence is TGCGCCAGCAGCTTGGGGACTAGCGGGTTCTCCTACAATGAGCAGTTCTTC. It codes for CASSLGTSGFSYNEQFF.

This clone occurred once. This rearrangement joins TRBV6-5 to TRBJ1-2; no definite D call. Trimming pared 2 bases from V and 2 bases from J, leaving 9 bases between. The germline CDR1 and CDR2 sequences are MNHEY and SVGAGI. The CDR3 has 14 amino acids. The CDR3 sequence is CASSYRVGNYGYTF. CDR3 in DNA: TGTGCCAGCAGTTACCGAGTGGGAAACTATGGCTACACCTTC.

The chain recombines TRBV7-9 with TRBJ1-2; D remains unclear. From germline, CDR1 is SEHNR and CDR2 FQNEAQ (reference sequence). Trimming removed 1 base from V and 4 bases from J, with 10 bases in between. The CDR3 spans 14 residues. The CDR3 loop reads CASSLVQAPYGYTF. CDR3 nucleotide sequence: TGTGCCAGCAGCTTAGTTCAAGCACCCTATGGCTACACCTTC.

The V gene is TRBV11-2, the J gene TRBJ1-4, with 10 bases aligning to TRBD1. The ends lost 4 bases at V and 4 bases at J; junction bases unmatched: 3. This CDR3 is 15 amino acids long. Germline V gene sequence: CDR1 SGHAT, CDR2 FQNNGV. The CDR3 DNA reads TGTGCCAGCAGCTATGGGACAGGGGTTAATGAAAAACTGTTTTTT. This gives the protein CASSYGTGVNEKLFF.

This sequence joins TRBV5-1 and TRBJ2-2; D remains unclear. The CDR3 is 12 residues long. Germline lookup yields CDR1 SGHRS and CDR2 YFSETQ. Trimming cost V 4 bases and J 9 bases, with 10 bases left between them. This CDR3 is CASSPLARELFF. The CDR3, as DNA: TGCGCCAGCAGCCCCCTCGCGAGGGAGCTGTTTTTT.

The CDR3 protein is CASRGAFNYGYTF. CDR3 nucleotide sequence: TGTGCCAGCCGGGGAGCGTTTAACTATGGCTACACCTTC. The chain joins TRBV2 to TRBJ1-2; D is unresolved. This CDR3 region has 13 residues. V lost 8 bases and J 1 base, leaving 11 bases between the germline ends. Germline CDR1 is SNHLY and CDR2 is FYNNEI.

The rearrangement links TRBV7-2 to TRBJ2-2; 10 positions agree with TRBD1. From germline, CDR1 is SGHTA and CDR2 FQGNSA. Unmatched junction bases numbered 5, after V lost 3 bases and J lost 4 bases. CDR3 size: 16 residues. CDR3 DNA: TGTGCCAGCAGCTTCGGGACAGGGGCGAGCACCGGGGAGCTGTTTTTT. It specifies CASSFGTGASTGELFF.

V gene TRBV2 combines with J gene TRBJ2-3; 11 nucleotides align to TRBD1. CDR1 and CDR2 (germline): SNHLY, FYNNEI. Trimming removed 5 bases from V and 1 base from J; junction bases left unmatched: 2. The CDR3 spans 15 residues. DNA for the CDR3: TGTGCCAGCAGTAAGGACAGGGGGCGCACAGATACGCAGTATTTT. It translates to CASSKDRGRTDTQYF.

The sample holds one count of this clone. The gene calls are TRBV6-5 and TRBJ1-1, with a weak D call TRBD1 (5 bases). Germline loops: CDR1 MNHEY, CDR2 SVGAGI. Between the trimmed V and J ends, which lost 2 bases and 5 bases, there was a span of 12 bases. The CDR3 is 14 amino acids. Here the CDR3 DNA reads TGTGCCAGCAGTTACAGGGGAAGGACAACTGAAGCTTTCTTT. Translated: CASSYRGRTTEAFF.

The J gene is TRBJ1-1, the V gene TRBV2, with D possibly being TRBD1 (5 bases). Trimming cost V 7 bases and J 1 base, with 16 bases left between them. The CDR3 has 15 amino acids. Germline V gene data show CDR1 as SNHLY and CDR2 as FYNNEI. CDR3 coding DNA: TGTGCCAGCAAGGAAGCGGACACAAGGAACACTGAAGCTTTCTTT. This gives the protein CASKEADTRNTEAFF.

The gene calls are TRBV2 and TRBJ1-2; D is possibly TRBD1 (5 bases). The CDR3 contains 14 residues. Trimming stripped 6 bases from V and 1 base from J, with 12 bases between. Germline loops: CDR1 SNHLY, CDR2 FYNNEI. The CDR3 region is CASRGQTINYGYTF. Written as DNA, the CDR3 is TGTGCCAGCAGGGGGCAGACGATTAACTATGGCTACACCTTC.

The J gene is TRBJ2-5, the V gene TRBV7-2, with a tentative D call TRBD2 (6 bases). The germline CDR1 and CDR2 sequences are SGHTA and FQGNSA. V lost 5 bases and J lost 2, with 9 bases in between. This CDR3 contains 13 residues. DNA of the CDR3: TGTGCCAGCAGCACCCGGGGGCAAGAGACCCAGTACTTC. It is translated as CASSTRGQETQYF.

The chain joins TRBV5-5 to TRBJ2-5, with 7 bases fitting TRBD1. CDR3 size: 13 residues. Trimming at V came to 4 bases and at J to 7 bases, leaving 7 bases not matched to a gene. The germline V gene encodes CDR1 SGHKS and CDR2 YYEKEE (reference sequence). The CDR3, as DNA: TGTGCCAGCAGCCCAGGGACAGATTGGACCCAGTACTTC. Translated: CASSPGTDWTQYF.